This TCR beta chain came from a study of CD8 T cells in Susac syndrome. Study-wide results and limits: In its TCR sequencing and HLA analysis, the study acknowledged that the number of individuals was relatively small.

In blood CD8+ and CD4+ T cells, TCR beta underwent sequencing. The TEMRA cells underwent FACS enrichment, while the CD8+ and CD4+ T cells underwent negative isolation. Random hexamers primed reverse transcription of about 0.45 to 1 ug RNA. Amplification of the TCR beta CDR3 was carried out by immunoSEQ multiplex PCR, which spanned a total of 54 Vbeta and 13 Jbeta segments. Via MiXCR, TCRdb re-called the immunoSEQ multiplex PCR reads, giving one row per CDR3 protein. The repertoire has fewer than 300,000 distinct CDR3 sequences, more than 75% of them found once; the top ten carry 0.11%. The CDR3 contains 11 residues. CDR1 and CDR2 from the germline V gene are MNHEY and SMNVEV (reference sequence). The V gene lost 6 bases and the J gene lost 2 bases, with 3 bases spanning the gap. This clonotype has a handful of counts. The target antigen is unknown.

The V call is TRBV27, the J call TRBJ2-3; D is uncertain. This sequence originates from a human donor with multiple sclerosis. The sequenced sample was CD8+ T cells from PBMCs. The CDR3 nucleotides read TGTGCCAGCAGCCCCACAGATACGCAGTATTTT. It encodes CASSPTDTQYF.